This TCR beta chain was identified during a study of blood T cell repertoires in COVID-19. Study-wide context: Donors in the United States, Italy and Spain gave samples during acute or convalescent COVID-19. T cells, B-cell-depleted T cells, or PBMCs supplied cDNA or gDNA.

From germline, CDR1 is SGHRS and CDR2 YFSETQ. Between the trimmed V and J ends, which lost 4 bases and 3 bases, there was a span of 17 bases. This CDR3 spans 15 amino acids. Before they entered the study, exposed participants had met a COVID-19 case within 2 weeks. The protocol was immunoSEQ multiplex PCR, while the TCRdb copy is restricted to in-frame clones and leaves out a portion. The sample holds some 320,000 clones, 85% seen once. V gene TRBV5-1 combines with J gene TRBJ2-7; TRBD1 might be the D (6 bases). The source of this sequence is a woman younger than 45 who had been exposed to COVID-19. The sample comprised PBMCs or T cells enriched from blood (not recorded which). The CDR3 nucleotides are TGCGCCAGCAGCAGGGGACAACCTTCTTTCTACGAGCAGTACTTC. Its translation is CASSRGQPSFYEQYF.